Sequencing of this T cell receptor (beta chain) was carried out in a study of identical twins. Findings and limits, study-wide: Models came in too low on out-of-frame TCR alpha sharing in monozygotic twins.

The germline CDR1 and CDR2 sequences are MNHEY and SMNVEV (reference sequence). The CDR3 spans 17 residues. V dropped 7 bases and J dropped 2 bases, with 22 bases sitting between them. One entry per CDR3 protein results from TCRdb running MiXCR on the 5' RACE reads. The repertoire holds about 890,000 distinct CDR3 sequences, with 9% to 15% as singletons. This clonotype showed up just a few times. Its matching antigen is unknown. In addition, the sample was reused for a study of yellow fever vaccine responses in identical twins.

The chain has TRBV27 and TRBJ2-3; D is perhaps TRBD2 (6 bases). Sequenced material: PBMCs. The sequence was obtained from a woman aged 18-35 years in good health. CDR3: CASTTYGGHALTDTQYF. The DNA for the CDR3 is TGTGCCAGCACCACCTATGGAGGGCATGCACTCACAGATACGCAGTATTTT.